This T cell receptor beta chain was sequenced for a study of blood T cell repertoires in COVID-19 (dated by TCRdb to the early 2020s). Study-wide context: Collaborator samples came from the United States, Italy and Spain and covered acute and convalescent phases of COVID-19. The prospective study material was composed of cDNA or gDNA derived from T cells, B-cell-depleted T cells, or PBMCs. The dataset comprised deeply sampled blood TCRbeta repertoires from subjects exposed to, actively infected with, or recovered from COVID-19. A freely available public database, intended as a resource for researchers studying the immune response to SARS-CoV-2, is where the repertoires were released. The samples were drawn from two sources: the first 160 participants of the ongoing ImmuneRACE study, and 1,000 to 1,500 subjects contributed by 6 global collaborators. Sample metadata almost always included a de-identified subject ID, COVID-19 status, age in years and sex. Where HLA class I and class II types were available, the types were taken from metadata supplied by the sample provider, not from assay-based typing. Overall results and qualifications from the work: Clinical and demographic metadata were provided uncurated, with the amount varying by source and participant.

TCRbeta CDR3 regions were amplified from genomic DNA using the immunoSEQ Assay, a bias-controlled multiplex PCR. The authors' pipeline ran thus. Nucleated cell counts per sample were estimated from amplification of reference gene primers within the assay. Sequence reads were collapsed and filtered to measure the absolute abundance of every unique TCRbeta CDR3 rearrangement. For each sample, productive Simpson clonality was calculated as the square root of Simpson's diversity index over productive rearrangements. TCRdb stores this immuneACCESS table with in-frame sequences only. Part of the clones is absent; in the studies checked, under half of the shortfall reflects unresolved V genes, and no reason is known for the rest. The DNA was the basis for D and trimming; V, J and clone size are from that table. In all, the sample holds 200,000 to 250,000 clones, and 82% of those were seen once. The leading ten clones occupy 3% to 4.5% of the sample.

This clone was seen just once. The target of this receptor is not known. No much larger clone is present one base from it, and per-base qualities are unavailable. Whole blood was collected in K2EDTA tubes by collaborating institutions according to the institutions' own protocols. Collaborator samples were shipped for TCRbeta analysis as frozen whole blood, isolated PBMCs, or DNA extracted from either sample type. CDR1 is given as MNHNS and CDR2 as SASEGT, both from the germline V gene. After removal of 5 bases from V and 2 bases from J, the junction retains 8 bases not matched to a gene. The CDR3 goes from the cysteine to the phenylalanine over 15 residues. Just the 45-base CDR3 DNA is kept, in frame starting at base 1.

The sequencing input was peripheral blood. Here the chain combines TRBV6-1 and TRBJ2-7; 8 bases in the middle match TRBD1. This TCR derives from a woman aged 80 or over with acute or convalescent COVID-19. The DNA sequence is TGTGCCAGCAGTTCATTCGGGACAGGAGCCTACGAGCAGTACTTC. Its translation reads: CASSSFGTGAYEQYF.